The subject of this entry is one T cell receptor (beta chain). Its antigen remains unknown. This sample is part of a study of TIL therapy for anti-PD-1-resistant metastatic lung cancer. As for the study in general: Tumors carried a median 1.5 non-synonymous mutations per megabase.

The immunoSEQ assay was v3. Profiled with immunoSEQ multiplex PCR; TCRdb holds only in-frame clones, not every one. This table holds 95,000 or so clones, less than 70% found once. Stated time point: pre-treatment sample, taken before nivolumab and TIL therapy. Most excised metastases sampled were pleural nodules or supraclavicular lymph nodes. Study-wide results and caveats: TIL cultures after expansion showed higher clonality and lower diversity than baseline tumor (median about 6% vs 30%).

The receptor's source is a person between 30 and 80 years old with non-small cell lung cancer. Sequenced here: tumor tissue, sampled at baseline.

CDR3 in DNA: TGCGCCAGCAGCCAATACATCAGGAGCTCCTACAATGAGCAGTTCTTC. This gives the protein CASSQYIRSSYNEQFF. The chain has TRBV4-3 and TRBJ2-1; D unclear. This CDR3 comprises 16 residues. V lost 2 bases, J lost 0 bases, and 11 bases lay in between. CDR1 and CDR2 (germline): LGHNA, YSLEER.